This T cell receptor (beta chain) was recovered during a study of human T cells and chemical hapten exposure. Whole-study context: Slight volume differences across pooled libraries mainly accounted for varying per-sample TCR yields.

The library attached unique molecular identifiers to individual cDNA molecules. TCRdb analysed the RACE reads with MiXCR anew, one entry per CDR3 protein. The profile shows more than 75,000 distinct CDR3 sequences, 9.6% of them singletons. Only a few counts were recorded for this clonotype. What it recognizes is unknown. Findings and caveats of the study: Donors were affected by alopecia, so their immune reaction might vary from that of healthy individuals.

Time point indicated: pre-sensitization, week 0. The treatment here: therapeutic diphenylcyclopropenone sensitization with weekly scalp DPC. J gave up 8 bases and V 6 bases, and 9 bases lay outside the gene matches. The CDR3 is made up of 14 amino acids. CDR1 and CDR2 (germline): DFQATT, SNEGSKA (reference sequence). This clonotype was obtained from a woman aged 40 to 50 with alopecia areata. Some clones in this sample may be carry-over from other donors' samples. The specimen was whole blood, collected in connection with sensitization to the hapten diphenylcyclopropenone (DPC). J is TRBJ1-6 and V is TRBV20-1, with 8 bases aligning to TRBD1. This CDR3 is CSAYGGQGYSPLHF. In nucleotides, the CDR3 is TGCAGTGCCTATGGCGGACAGGGTTATTCACCCCTCCACTTT.